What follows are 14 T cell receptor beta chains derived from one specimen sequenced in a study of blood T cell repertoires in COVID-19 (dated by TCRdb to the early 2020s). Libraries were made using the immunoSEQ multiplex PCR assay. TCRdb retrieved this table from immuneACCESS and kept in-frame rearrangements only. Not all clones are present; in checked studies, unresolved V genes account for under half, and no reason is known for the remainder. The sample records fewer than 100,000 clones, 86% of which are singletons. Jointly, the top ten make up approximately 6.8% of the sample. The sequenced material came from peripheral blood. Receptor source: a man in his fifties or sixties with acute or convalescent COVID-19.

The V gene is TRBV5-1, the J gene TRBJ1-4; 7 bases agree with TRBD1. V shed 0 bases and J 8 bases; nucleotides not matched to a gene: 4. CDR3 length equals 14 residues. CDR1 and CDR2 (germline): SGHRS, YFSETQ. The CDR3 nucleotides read TGCGCCAGCAGCTTGGGGGGACAGCGGGAAAAACTGTTTTTT. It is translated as CASSLGGQREKLFF.

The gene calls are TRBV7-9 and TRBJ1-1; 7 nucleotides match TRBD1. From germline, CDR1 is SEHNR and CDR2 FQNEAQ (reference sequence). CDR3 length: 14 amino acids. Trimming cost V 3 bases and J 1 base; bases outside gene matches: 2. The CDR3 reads CASSFAGGNTEAFF. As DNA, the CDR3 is TGTGCCAGCAGCTTTGCAGGGGGGAACACTGAAGCTTTCTTT.

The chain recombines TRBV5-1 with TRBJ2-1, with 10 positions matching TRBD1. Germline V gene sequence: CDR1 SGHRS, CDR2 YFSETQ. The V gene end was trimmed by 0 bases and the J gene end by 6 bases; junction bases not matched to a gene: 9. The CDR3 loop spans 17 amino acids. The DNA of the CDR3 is TGCGCCAGCAGCTTGGGACTACGGGACAGGGGATCCAATGAGCAGTTCTTC. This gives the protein CASSLGLRDRGSNEQFF.

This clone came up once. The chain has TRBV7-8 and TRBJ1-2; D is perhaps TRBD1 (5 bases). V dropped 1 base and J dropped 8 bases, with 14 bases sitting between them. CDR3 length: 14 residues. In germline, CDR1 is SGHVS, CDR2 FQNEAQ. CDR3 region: CASSLGQGPQGYTF. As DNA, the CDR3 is TGTGCCAGCAGCTTAGGCCAGGGCCCCCAAGGCTACACCTTC.

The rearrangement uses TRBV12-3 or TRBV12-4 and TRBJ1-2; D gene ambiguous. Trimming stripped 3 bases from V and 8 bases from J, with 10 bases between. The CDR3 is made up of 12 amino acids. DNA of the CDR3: TGTGCCAGCAGTTTTTTCCCGGGAGGCTACACCTTC. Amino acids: CASSFFPGGYTF.

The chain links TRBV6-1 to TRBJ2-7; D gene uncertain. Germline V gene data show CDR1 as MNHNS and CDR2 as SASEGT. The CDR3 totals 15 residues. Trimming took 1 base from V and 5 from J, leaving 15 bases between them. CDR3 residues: CASSEGGPRVHEQYF. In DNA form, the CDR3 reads TGTGCCAGCAGTGAAGGTGGCCCTCGGGTGCACGAGCAGTACTTC.

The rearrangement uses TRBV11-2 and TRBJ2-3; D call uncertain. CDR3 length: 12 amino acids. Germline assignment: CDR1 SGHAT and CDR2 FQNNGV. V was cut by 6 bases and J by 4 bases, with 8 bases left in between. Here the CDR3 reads CASRYTPDTQYF. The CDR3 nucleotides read TGTGCCAGCAGATACACACCAGATACGCAGTATTTT.

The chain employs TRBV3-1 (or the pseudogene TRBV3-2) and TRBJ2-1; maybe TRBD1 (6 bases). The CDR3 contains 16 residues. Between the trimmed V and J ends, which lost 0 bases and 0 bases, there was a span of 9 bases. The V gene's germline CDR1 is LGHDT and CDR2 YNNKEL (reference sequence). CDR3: CASSQDPDSSYNEQFF. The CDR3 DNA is TGTGCCAGCAGCCAAGATCCGGACAGCTCCTACAATGAGCAGTTCTTC.

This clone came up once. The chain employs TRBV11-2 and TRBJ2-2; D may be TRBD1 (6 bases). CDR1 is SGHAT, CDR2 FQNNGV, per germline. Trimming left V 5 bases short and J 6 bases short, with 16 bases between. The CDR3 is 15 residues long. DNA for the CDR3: TGTGCCAGCAGCGCCGGGCAGGGGTGGTCCGGGGAGCTGTTTTTT. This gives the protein CASSAGQGWSGELFF.

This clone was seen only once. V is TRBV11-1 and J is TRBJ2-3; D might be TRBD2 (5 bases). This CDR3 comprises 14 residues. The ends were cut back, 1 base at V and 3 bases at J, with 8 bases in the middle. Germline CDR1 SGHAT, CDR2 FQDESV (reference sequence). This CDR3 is CASSLGRTTDTQYF. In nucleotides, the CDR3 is TGTGCCAGCAGCTTAGGGCGGACTACAGATACGCAGTATTTT.

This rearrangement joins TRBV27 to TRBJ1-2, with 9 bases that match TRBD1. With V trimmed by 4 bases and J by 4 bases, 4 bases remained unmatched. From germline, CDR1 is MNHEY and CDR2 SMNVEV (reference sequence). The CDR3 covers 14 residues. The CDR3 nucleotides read TGTGCCAGCAGTTCAGGGGACAGGGTCTATGGCTACACCTTC. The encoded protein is CASSSGDRVYGYTF.

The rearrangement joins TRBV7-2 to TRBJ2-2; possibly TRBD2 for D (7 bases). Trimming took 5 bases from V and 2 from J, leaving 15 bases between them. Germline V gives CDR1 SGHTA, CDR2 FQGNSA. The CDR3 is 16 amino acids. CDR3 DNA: TGTGCCAGCAGCCCGGGGGGCGGACTCAACACCGGGGAGCTGTTTTTT. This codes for CASSPGGGLNTGELFF.

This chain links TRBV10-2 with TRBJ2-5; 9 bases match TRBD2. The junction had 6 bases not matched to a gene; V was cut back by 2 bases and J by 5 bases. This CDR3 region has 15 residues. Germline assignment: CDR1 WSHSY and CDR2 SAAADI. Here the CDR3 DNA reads TGCGCCAGCAGTGAGGGTAGCGGGAGTGGGGAGACCCAGTACTTC. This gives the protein CASSEGSGSGETQYF.

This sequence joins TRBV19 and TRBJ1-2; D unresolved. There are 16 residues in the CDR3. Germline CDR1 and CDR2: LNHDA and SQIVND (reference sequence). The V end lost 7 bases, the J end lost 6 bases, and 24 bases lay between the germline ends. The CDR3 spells CASTVLGNPGTNGYTF. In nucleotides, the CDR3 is TGTGCCAGTACCGTATTGGGGAACCCGGGAACGAATGGCTACACCTTC.